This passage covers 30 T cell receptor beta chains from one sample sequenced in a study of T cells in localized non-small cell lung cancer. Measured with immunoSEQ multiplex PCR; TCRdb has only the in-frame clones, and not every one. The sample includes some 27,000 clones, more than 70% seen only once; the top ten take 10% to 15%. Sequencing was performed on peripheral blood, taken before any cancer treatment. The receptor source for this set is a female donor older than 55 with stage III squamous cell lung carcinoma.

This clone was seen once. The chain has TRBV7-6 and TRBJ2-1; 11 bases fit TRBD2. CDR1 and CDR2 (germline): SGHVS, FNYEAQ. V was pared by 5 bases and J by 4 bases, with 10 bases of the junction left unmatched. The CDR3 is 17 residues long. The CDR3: CASSPALAGGKYNEQFF. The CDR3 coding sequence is TGTGCCAGCAGCCCGGCCTTAGCGGGAGGGAAATACAATGAGCAGTTCTTC.

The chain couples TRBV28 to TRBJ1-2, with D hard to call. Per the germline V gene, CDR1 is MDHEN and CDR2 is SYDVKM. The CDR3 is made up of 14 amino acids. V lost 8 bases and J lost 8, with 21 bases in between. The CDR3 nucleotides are TGTGCCAGCGGATCGTGGTCTACGAGTAGCGGCTACACCTTC. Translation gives CASGSWSTSSGYTF.

The CDR3 DNA is TGTGCCAGCAGTGACTTCGCGTACAATGAGCAGTTCTTC. It specifies CASSDFAYNEQFF. The chain is built from TRBV6-4 and TRBJ2-1, with D uncertain. V lost 1 base and J lost 4, with 5 bases in between. Germline V CDR1 and CDR2: MRHNA, SNTAGT. The CDR3 extends over 13 amino acids.

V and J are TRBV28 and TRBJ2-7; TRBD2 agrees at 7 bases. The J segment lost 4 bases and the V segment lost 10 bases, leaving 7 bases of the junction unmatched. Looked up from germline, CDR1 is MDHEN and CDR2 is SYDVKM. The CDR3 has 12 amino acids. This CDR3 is CATTDGRYEQYF. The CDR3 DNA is TGTGCCACCACGGACGGGAGGTACGAGCAGTACTTC.

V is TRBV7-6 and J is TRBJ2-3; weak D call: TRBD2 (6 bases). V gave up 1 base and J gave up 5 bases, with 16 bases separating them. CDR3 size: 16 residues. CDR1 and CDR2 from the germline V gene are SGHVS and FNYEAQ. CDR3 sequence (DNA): TGTGCCAGCAGCTTAGTGGCGGGGCTGACCGTAGATACGCAGTATTTT. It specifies CASSLVAGLTVDTQYF.

The CDR3 coding sequence is TGTGCCAGCAGCTGGGGGGGCGGGGAGCTGTTTTTT. Translated: CASSWGGGELFF. The chain recombines TRBV7-2 with TRBJ2-2; 7 nucleotides agree with TRBD2. This CDR3 is 12 amino acids long. Losses at the gene ends were 4 bases for V and 7 bases for J; bases not matched to a gene: 0. Germline CDR1 is SGHTA and CDR2 is FQGNSA. The variable domain in full, with the rest retrieved from reference TRBV7-2 and TRBJ2-2, is GAGVSQSPSNKVTEKGKDVELRCDPISGHTALYWYRQSLGQGLEFLIYFQGNSAPDKSGLPSDRFSAERTGGSVSTLTIQRTQQEDSAVYLCASSWGGGELFFGEGSRLTVL.

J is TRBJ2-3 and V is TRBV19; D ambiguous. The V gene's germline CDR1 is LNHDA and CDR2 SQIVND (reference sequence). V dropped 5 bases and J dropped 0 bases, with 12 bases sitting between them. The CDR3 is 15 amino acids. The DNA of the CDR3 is TGTGCCAGTAGTCCCCGACGGCGTAGCACAGATACGCAGTATTTT. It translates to CASSPRRRSTDTQYF.

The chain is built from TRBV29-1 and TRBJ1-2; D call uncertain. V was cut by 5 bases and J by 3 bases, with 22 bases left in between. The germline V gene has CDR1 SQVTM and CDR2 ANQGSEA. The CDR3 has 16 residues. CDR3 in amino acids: CSVLGNRLGSDYGYTF. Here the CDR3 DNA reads TGCAGCGTTTTGGGGAACCGTCTGGGGTCGGACTATGGCTACACCTTC.

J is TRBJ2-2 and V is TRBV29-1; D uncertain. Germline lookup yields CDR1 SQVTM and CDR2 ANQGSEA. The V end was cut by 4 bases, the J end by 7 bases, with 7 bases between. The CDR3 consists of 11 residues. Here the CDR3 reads CSVVTRGELFF. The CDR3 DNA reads TGCAGCGTTGTAACCCGCGGGGAGCTGTTTTTT.

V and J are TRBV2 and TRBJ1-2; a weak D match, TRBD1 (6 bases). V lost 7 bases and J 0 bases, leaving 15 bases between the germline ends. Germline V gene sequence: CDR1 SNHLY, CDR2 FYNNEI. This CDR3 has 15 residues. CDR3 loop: CASKPGQSSNYGYTF. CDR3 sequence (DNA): TGTGCCAGCAAACCGGGACAAAGTTCTAACTATGGCTACACCTTC.

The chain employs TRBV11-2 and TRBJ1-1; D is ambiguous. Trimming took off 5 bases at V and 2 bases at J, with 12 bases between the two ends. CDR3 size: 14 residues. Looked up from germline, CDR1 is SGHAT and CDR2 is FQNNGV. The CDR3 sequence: CASSRLRGNTEAFF. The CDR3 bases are TGTGCCAGCAGCCGCTTACGGGGAAACACTGAAGCTTTCTTT.

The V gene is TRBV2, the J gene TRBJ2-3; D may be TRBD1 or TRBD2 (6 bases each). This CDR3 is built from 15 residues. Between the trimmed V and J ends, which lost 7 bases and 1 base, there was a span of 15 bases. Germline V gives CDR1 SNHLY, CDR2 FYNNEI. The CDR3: CASNEGDSRTDTQYF. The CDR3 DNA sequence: TGTGCCAGCAACGAGGGGGACTCCCGCACAGATACGCAGTATTTT.

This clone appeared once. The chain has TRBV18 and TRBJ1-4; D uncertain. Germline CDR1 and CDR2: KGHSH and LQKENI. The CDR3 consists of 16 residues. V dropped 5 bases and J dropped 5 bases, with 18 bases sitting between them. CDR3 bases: TGTGCCAGCTCAGCCCCGACGGCAGCCTCGAATGAAAAACTGTTTTTT. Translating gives CASSAPTAASNEKLFF.

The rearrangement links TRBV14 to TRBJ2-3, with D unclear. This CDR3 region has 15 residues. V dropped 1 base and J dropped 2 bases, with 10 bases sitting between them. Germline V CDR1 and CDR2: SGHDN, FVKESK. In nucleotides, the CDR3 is TGTGCCAGCAGCCAAGGTATGGCTCTCACAGATACGCAGTATTTT. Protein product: CASSQGMALTDTQYF.

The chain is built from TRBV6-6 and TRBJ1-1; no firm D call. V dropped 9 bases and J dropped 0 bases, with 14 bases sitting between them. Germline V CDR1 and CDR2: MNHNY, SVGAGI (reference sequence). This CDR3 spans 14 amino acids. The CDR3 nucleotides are TGTGCCAGTGCCGTAGGAGGCGTGAACACTGAAGCTTTCTTT. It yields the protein CASAVGGVNTEAFF.

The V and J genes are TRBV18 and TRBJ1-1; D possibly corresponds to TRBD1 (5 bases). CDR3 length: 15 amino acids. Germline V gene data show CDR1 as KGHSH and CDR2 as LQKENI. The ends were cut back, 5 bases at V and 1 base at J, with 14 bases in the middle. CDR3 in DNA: TGTGCCAGCTCAATCGGACGGGGGGGGAACACTGAAGCTTTCTTT. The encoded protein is CASSIGRGGNTEAFF.

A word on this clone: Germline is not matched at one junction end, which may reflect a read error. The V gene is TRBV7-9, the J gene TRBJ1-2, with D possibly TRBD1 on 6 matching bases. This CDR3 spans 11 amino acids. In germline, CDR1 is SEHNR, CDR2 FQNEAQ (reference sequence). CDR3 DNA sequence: TGTGCCAGCAGCTCTGGGGGGCCTCCTGCCTTC. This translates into CASSSGGPPAF.

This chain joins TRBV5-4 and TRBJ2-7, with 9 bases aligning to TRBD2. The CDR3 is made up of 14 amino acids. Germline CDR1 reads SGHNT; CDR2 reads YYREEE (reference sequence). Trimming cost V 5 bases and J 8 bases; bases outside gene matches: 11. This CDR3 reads CASSRTSDPGKQYF. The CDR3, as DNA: TGTGCCAGCAGTCGGACTAGCGACCCGGGGAAGCAGTACTTC.

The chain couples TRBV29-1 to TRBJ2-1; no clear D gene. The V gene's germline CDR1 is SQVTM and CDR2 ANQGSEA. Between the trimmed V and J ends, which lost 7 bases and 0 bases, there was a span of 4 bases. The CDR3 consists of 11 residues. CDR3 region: CSGSSYNEQFF. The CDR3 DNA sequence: TGCAGCGGTAGCTCCTACAATGAGCAGTTCTTC.

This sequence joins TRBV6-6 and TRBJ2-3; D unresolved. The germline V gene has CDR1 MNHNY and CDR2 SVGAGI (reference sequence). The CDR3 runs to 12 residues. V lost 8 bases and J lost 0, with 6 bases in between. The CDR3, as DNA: TGTGCCAGCGAAAGGAGCACAGATACGCAGTATTTT. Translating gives CASERSTDTQYF.

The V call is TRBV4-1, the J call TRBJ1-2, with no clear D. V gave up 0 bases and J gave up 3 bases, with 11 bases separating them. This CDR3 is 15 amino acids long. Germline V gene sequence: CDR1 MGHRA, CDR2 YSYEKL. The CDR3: CASSQDISSYYGYTF. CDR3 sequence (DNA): TGCGCCAGCAGCCAAGATATCTCCAGTTACTATGGCTACACCTTC.

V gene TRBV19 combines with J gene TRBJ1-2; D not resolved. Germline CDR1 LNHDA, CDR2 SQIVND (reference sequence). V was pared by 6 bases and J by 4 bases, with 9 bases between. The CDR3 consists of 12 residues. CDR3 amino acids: CASSRQSYGYTF. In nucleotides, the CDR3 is TGTGCCAGTAGCCGTCAATCCTATGGCTACACCTTC.

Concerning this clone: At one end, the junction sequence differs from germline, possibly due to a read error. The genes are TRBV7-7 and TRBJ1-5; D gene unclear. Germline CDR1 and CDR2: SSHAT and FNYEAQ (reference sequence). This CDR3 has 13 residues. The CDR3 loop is CASSVGRNQPQHF. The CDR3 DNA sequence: TGTGCTAGCAGCGTAGGAAGAAATCAGCCCCAGCATTTT.

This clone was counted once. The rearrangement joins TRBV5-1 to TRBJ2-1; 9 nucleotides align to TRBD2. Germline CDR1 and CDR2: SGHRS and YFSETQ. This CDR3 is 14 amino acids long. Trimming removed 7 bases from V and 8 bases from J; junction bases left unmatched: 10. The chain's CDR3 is CASRAAGGPDEQFF. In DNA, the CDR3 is TGCGCCAGCCGAGCGGCGGGAGGGCCTGATGAGCAGTTCTTC.

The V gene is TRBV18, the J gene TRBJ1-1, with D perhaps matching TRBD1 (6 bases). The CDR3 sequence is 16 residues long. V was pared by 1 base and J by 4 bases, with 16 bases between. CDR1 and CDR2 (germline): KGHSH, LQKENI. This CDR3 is CASSPQGTGHPTEAFF. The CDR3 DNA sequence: TGTGCCAGCTCACCACAGGGAACGGGACACCCCACTGAAGCTTTCTTT.

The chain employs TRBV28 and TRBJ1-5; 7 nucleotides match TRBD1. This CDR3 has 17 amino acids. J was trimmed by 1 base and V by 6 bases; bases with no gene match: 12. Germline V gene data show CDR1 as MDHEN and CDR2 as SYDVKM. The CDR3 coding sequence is TGTGCCAGCAGCCGCGACAGGGACCTCCAGAGCAATCAGCCCCAGCATTTT. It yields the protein CASSRDRDLQSNQPQHF.

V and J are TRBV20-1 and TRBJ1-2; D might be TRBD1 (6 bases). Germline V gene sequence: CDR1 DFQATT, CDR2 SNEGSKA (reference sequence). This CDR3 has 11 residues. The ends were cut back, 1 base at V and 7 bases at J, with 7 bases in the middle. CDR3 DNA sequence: TGCAGTGCTAGAGGGGGGCCTGGCTACACCTTC. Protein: CSARGGPGYTF.

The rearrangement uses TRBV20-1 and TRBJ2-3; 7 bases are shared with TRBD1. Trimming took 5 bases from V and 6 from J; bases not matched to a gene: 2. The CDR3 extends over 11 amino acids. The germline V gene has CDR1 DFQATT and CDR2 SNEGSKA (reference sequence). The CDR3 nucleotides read TGCAGTGCTCAGACAGGGGATACGCAGTATTTT. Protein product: CSAQTGDTQYF.

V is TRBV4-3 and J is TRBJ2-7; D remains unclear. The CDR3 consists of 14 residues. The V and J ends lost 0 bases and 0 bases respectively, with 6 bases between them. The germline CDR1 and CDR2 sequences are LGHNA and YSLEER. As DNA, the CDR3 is TGCGCCAGCAGCCAAGAAACAGCCTCCTACGAGCAGTACTTC. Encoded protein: CASSQETASYEQYF.

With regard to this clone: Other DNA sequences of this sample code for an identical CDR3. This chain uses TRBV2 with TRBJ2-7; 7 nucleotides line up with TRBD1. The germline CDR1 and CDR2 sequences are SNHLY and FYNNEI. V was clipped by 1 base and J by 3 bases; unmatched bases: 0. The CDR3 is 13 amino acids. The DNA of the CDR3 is TGTGCCAGCAGTGAAGGGGACAGCTACGAGCAGTACTTC. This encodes CASSEGDSYEQYF.